This TCR beta chain is from a study of T-cell memory formation after mild COVID-19. Study context: Largely donor-specific TCR clusters were found.

Findings and limits, study-wide: Clonal second-wave expansions that peaked on day 37 had unconfirmed SARS-CoV-2 specificity.

TCRdb called the 5' RACE reads again in MiXCR, with one record for every CDR3 protein. The sample carries tens of thousands of distinct CDR3 sequences, more than 10% recorded once. This clonotype was found many times. Its antigen is unidentified. With 7 bases clipped from V and 4 bases from J, the junction kept 12 bases outside the gene matches. The germline V gene has CDR1 DFQATT and CDR2 SNEGSKA (reference sequence). CDR3 length: 14 amino acids. The sequence was collected from an adult woman who had mild COVID-19 (a few samples of this study predate the infection). Cell type and time point are not known. The rearrangement links TRBV20-1 to TRBJ2-7, with 8 nucleotides matching TRBD2. The material sequenced was PBMCs or a T cell subset sorted from them (not recorded which). The DNA for the CDR3 is TGCAGTGTTCCCGGGACTAGGAATTTGTACGAGCAGTACTTC. Protein product: CSVPGTRNLYEQYF.